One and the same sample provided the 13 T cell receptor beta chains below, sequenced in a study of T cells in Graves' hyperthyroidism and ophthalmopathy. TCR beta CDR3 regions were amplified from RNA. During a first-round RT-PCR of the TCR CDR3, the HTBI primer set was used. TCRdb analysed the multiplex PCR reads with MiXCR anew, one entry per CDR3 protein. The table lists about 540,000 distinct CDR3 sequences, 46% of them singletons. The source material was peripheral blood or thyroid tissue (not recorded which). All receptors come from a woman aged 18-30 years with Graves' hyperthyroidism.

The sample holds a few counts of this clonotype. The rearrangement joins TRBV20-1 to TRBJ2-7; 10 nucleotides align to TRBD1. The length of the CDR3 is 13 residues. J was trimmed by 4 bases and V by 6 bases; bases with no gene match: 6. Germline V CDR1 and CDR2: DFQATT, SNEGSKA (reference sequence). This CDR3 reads CSAATGGDYEQYF. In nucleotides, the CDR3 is TGCAGTGCCGCGACAGGGGGCGATTACGAGCAGTACTTC.

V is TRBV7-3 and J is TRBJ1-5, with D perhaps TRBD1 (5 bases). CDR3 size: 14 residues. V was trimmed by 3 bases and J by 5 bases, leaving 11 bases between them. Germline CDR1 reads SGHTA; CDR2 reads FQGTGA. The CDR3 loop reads CASSLLGADQPQHF. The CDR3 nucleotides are TGTGCCAGCAGCTTGCTAGGGGCGGATCAGCCCCAGCATTTT.

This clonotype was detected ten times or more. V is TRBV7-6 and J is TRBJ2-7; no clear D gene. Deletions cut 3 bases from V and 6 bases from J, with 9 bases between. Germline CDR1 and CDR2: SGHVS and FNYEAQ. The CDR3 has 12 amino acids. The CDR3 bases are TGTGCCAGCAGCTTGTACCTCGGCGAGCAGTACTTC. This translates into CASSLYLGEQYF.

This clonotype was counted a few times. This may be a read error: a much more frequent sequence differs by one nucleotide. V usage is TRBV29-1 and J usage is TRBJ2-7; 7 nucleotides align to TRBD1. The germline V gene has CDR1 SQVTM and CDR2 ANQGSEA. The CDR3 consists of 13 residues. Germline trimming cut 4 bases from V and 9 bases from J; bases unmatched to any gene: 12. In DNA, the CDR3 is TGCAGCGTTGTGAACCGGGACAGCCACGGGCAGTACTTC. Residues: CSVVNRDSHGQYF.

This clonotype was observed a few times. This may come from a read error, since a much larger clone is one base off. As DNA, the CDR3 is TGCAGCGTTGTAGAAGGGTCGGAGACCCAGTACTTC. It specifies CSVVEGSETQYF. This rearrangement joins TRBV29-1 to TRBJ2-5; the D is unclear. The germline CDR1 and CDR2 sequences are SQVTM and ANQGSEA. The CDR3 length is 12 residues. Trimming cost V 4 bases and J 5 bases, with 11 bases left between them.

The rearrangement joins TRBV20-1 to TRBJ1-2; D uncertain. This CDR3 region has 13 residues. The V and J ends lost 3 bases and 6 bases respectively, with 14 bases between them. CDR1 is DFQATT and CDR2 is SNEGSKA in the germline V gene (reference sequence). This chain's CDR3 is CSARQRSLDGYTF. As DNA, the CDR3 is TGCAGTGCTAGGCAGAGGAGCTTGGATGGCTACACCTTC.

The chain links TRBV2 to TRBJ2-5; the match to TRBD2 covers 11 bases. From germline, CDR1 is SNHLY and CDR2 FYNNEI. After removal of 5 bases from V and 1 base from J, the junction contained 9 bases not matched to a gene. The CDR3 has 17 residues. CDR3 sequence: CASSSSLAGDIQETQYF. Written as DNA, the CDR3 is TGTGCCAGCAGTTCATCACTAGCGGGAGACATCCAAGAGACCCAGTACTTC.

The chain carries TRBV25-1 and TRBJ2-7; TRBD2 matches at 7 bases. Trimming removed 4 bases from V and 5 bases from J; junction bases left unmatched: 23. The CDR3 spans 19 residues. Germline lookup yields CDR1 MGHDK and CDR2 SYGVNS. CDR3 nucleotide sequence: TGTGCCAGCAGTGCGTCCCGGAAGGCGGGAGACCCCAACAACGACGAGCAGTACTTC. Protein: CASSASRKAGDPNNDEQYF.

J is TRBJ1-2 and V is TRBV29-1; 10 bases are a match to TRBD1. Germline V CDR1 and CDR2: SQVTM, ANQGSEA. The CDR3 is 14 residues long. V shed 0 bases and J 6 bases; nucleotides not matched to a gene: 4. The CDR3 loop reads CSVEDGQGEHGYTF. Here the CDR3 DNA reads TGCAGCGTTGAAGATGGACAGGGGGAGCATGGCTACACCTTC.

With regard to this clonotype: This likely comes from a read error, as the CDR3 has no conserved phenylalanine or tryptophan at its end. The CDR3: CASSYLGLAGETQYL. CDR3 nucleotides: TGTGCCAGCAGTTACTTGGGACTAGCAGGAGAGACCCAGTACCTC. The V call is TRBV10-3, the J call TRBJ2-5; 9 positions agree with TRBD2. CDR3 length: 15 residues. CDR1 is ENHRY, CDR2 SYGVKD, per germline.

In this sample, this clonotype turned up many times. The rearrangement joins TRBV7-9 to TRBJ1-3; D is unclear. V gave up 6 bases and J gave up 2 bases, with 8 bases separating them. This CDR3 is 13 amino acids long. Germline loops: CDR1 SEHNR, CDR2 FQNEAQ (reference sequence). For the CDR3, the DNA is TGTGCCAGCAGTTTAAGACCTGGAAACACCATATATTTT. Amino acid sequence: CASSLRPGNTIYF.

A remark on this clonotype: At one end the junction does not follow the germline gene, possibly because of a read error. CDR3 residues: CASSLVPPVGETYGQYF. The CDR3 bases are TGTGCCAGCAGCCTCGTCCCCCCGGTAGGCGAAACCTACGGGCAGTACTTC. The chain couples TRBV7-2 to TRBJ2-7; D gene ambiguous. Germline assignment: CDR1 SGHTA and CDR2 FQGNSA. CDR3 length: 17 amino acids.

The CDR3 protein is CATSVGAGGYTF. For the CDR3, the DNA is TGTGCCACCAGTGTGGGGGCGGGTGGCTACACCTTC. The V call is TRBV24-1, the J call TRBJ1-2, with a weak D call TRBD1 (6 bases). There are 12 residues in the CDR3. Germline CDR1 reads KGHDR; CDR2 reads SFDVKD. With 5 bases removed from V and 7 bases from J, the gap between germline ends came to 10 bases.